The rows below give T cell receptor beta chains drawn from one sample of a study of OX40 agonist ivuxolimab in advanced cancers. The repertoire was sequenced with immunoSEQ multiplex PCR; TCRdb's copy has only in-frame clones and lacks some. This sample has about 120,000 clones; 85% to 90% occur once, and the top ten carry around 0.53%. The material was CD4+ or CD8+ T cells sorted from blood, obtained in a trial of the OX40 agonist ivuxolimab. Source of these receptors: an adult with an advanced solid tumor such as melanoma, head and neck, liver or kidney cancer. Both conserved end residues are part of each CDR3. A D gene is named only where the DNA matches it firmly. Clone size, where shown, is once, few, many, or a class for clones that have expanded.

v_call	clone_size	d_call	j_call	cdr3_nt	cdr3_aa
TRBV7-2	-	-	TRBJ2-1	TGTGCCAGCAGCGTCCGGGGGCTCGGCAATGAGCAGTTCTTC	CASSVRGLGNEQFF
TRBV14	-	TRBD1	TRBJ2-3	TGTGCCAGCAGCCAAGCCGGAGACAGGGTACTCCAGGTGCAGTATTTT	CASSQAGDRVLQVQYF
TRBV5-1	-	-	TRBJ2-1	TGCGCCAGCAGCTGGGGGGGCGAATACAATGAGCAGTTCTTC	CASSWGGEYNEQFF
TRBV30	-	-	TRBJ2-5	TGTGCCTGGAGTATGGGGATACAAGAGACCCAGTACTTC	CAWSMGIQETQYF
TRBV7-3	once	-	TRBJ2-3	TGTGCCAGCAGCTTGGGGGGAGCTGGACCACGAACAGATACGCAGTATTTT	CASSLGGAGPRTDTQYF
TRBV2	-	-	TRBJ1-2	TGTGCCAGCAGTGAAGGGGGGGCTGGTGGCTACACCTTC	CASSEGGAGGYTF
TRBV10-3	-	TRBD1	TRBJ1-5	TGTGCCATCAGCGGACAGGGAGGTAGCAATCAGCCCCAGCATTTT	CAISGQGGSNQPQHF
TRBV28	-	-	TRBJ1-5	TGTGCCAGCAGCTCTCCCCCCTCCGTGGAGGATAGCAATCAGCCCCAGCATTTT	CASSSPPSVEDSNQPQHF
TRBV7-2	-	-	TRBJ1-3	TGTGCCAGCAGCCCGGGAGGAAACACCATATATTTT	CASSPGGNTIYF
TRBV27	-	-	TRBJ2-1	TGTGCCAGCAGGCGTCAGGGGATTACAGGTCACAATGAGCAGTTCTTC	CASRRQGITGHNEQFF
TRBV7-9	-	-	TRBJ2-1	TGTGCCAGCATATGGGGTGTTAGCTCCTACAATGAGCAGTTCTTC	CASIWGVSSYNEQFF
TRBV28	-	TRBD2	TRBJ2-1	TGTGCCAGCAGATCTGAAGCGGGGGGGTACAATGAGCAGTTCTTC	CASRSEAGGYNEQFF
TRBV4-3	-	-	TRBJ2-3	TGCGCCAGCAGCCAGGGAGAGGCAGATACGCAGTATTTT	CASSQGEADTQYF
TRBV5-5	-	-	TRBJ1-3	TGTGCCAGCAGCTTAGGTCCGGGCGCCGGAAACACCATATATTTT	CASSLGPGAGNTIYF
TRBV27	-	TRBD1	TRBJ1-6	TGTGCCAGCAGGTTGGGACAGGCCCTAAATTCACCCCTCCACTTT	CASRLGQALNSPLHF
TRBV28	-	-	TRBJ1-5	TGTGCCAGCAGTTCGGACGTGACCGGTGGGGCCCAGCATTTT	CASSSDVTGGAQHF
TRBV28	-	-	TRBJ1-1	TGTGCCAGCCATGGTCCGAACACTGAAGCTTTCTTT	CASHGPNTEAFF
TRBV30	-	-	TRBJ2-3	TGTGCCTGGAGTGTGTCCAGGGGAGGGGCAGATACGCAGTATTTT	CAWSVSRGGADTQYF
TRBV7-6	-	-	TRBJ1-5	TGTGCCAGCGGGGACCCCTTTAATCAGCCCCAGCATTTT	CASGDPFNQPQHF
TRBV7-2	-	-	TRBJ2-7	TGTGCCAGCAGCCCACCCCCCCGGTTCTCTTACGAGCAGTACTTC	CASSPPPRFSYEQYF
TRBV7-2	-	-	TRBJ1-2	TGTGCCAGCAGCTTAGTGGCCAACTATGGCTACACCTTC	CASSLVANYGYTF
TRBV9	-	-	TRBJ2-3	TGTGCCAGCAGCGTATGGCCTAGCACAGATACGCAGTATTTT	CASSVWPSTDTQYF
TRBV6-6	-	-	TRBJ1-1	TGTGCCAGCAGTTACTGGGGCGGGGCGAACACTGAAGCTTTCTTT	CASSYWGGANTEAFF
TRBV30	-	-	TRBJ1-1	TGTGCCTGGAGTGCCACCATTTGGGCGAGCCCCACTGAAGCTTTCTTT	CAWSATIWASPTEAFF
TRBV7-8	-	-	TRBJ1-2	TGTGCCACCTATGACAGCTATGGCTACACCTTC	CATYDSYGYTF
TRBV18	-	TRBD1	TRBJ1-1	TGTGCCAGCTCACCATTAGTCCCGGGACAGGCGGATAAAGCTTTCTTT	CASSPLVPGQADKAFF
TRBV27	few	-	TRBJ1-4	TGTGCCAGCAGTTTTCGGAATGAAAAACTGTTTTTT	CASSFRNEKLFF
TRBV27	-	TRBD1	TRBJ2-6	TGTGCCAGCAGTTTATATCGACAGGGCCACTCTGGGGCCAACGTCCTGACTTTC	CASSLYRQGHSGANVLTF
TRBV5-6	once	-	TRBJ1-2	TGTGCCAGCAGCTTGCCCCAGGGTGACGGCTACACCTTC	CASSLPQGDGYTF
TRBV6-1	once	-	TRBJ2-1	TGTGCCAGCAGGCCAGGGCAAGTTCCCTACAATGAGCAGTTCTTC	CASRPGQVPYNEQFF
TRBV15	-	-	TRBJ2-1	TGTGCCACCGGCAAGCGGGTGGGGGACAATGAGCAGTTCTTC	CATGKRVGDNEQFF
TRBV18	few	-	TRBJ1-2	TGTGCCAGCTCACCAGCACAGGACTATGGCTACACCTTC	CASSPAQDYGYTF
TRBV18	-	-	TRBJ2-5	TGTGCCAGCTCCCCAGACGTATCAGGGGAGACCCAGTACTTC	CASSPDVSGETQYF
TRBV29-1	-	-	TRBJ1-2	TGCAGCGTCCAACAGGTATCGAACTATGGCTACACCTTC	CSVQQVSNYGYTF
TRBV7-8	-	-	TRBJ1-6	TGTGCCAGCAGCTGGGGTAATTCACCCCTCCACTTT	CASSWGNSPLHF
TRBV10-2	-	-	TRBJ1-1	TGCGCCAGCAGTGAGTCGTGGAACACTGAAGCTTTCTTT	CASSESWNTEAFF
TRBV10-1	-	TRBD2	TRBJ2-5	TGCGCCAGCTCGATCGAGCCAAGGACTAGCCGAGATGCGACCCAGTACTTC	CASSIEPRTSRDATQYF
TRBV7-3	few	TRBD1	TRBJ1-1	TGTGCCAGCAGCTCACAGGGACAGGGGGCTGAAGCTTTCTTT	CASSSQGQGAEAFF
TRBV7-9	-	TRBD1	TRBJ1-4	TGTGCCAGCAGCCAAACAGGGGGCCATGAAAAACTGTTTTTT	CASSQTGGHEKLFF
TRBV15	-	-	TRBJ2-5	TGTGCCACCAGCAGAGGGGGGAGTACAGGGCCGTTGGGGACCCAGTACTTC	CATSRGGSTGPLGTQYF
TRBV4-1	-	TRBD1	TRBJ1-1	TGCGCCAGCAGCCAAGCCGACAGGGCACTGACTGAAGCTTTCTTT	CASSQADRALTEAFF